One and the same sample provided the 18 T cell receptor beta chains below, sequenced in a study of OX40 agonist ivuxolimab in advanced cancers. Only in-frame clones appear in the TCRdb table, and some are missing; sequencing was by immunoSEQ multiplex PCR. The repertoire consists of 25,000 to 35,000 clones, with roughly 71% occurring once and the leading ten covering 9.5% to 15%. Here the sequenced sample was CD4+ or CD8+ T cells sorted from blood, taken in a trial of the OX40 agonist ivuxolimab. The source is an adult with an advanced solid tumor such as melanoma, head and neck, liver or kidney cancer.

The chain links TRBV18 to TRBJ2-5, with D perhaps matching TRBD2 (6 bases). The CDR3 extends over 13 amino acids. Per the germline V gene, CDR1 is KGHSH and CDR2 is LQKENI. V lost 2 bases, J lost 5 bases, and 9 bases lay in between. The CDR3 spells CASSPEGRETQYF. In DNA form, the CDR3 reads TGTGCCAGCTCACCAGAAGGGAGGGAGACCCAGTACTTC.

V and J are TRBV11-2 and TRBJ2-7; no firm D call. The germline gives CDR1 SGHAT, CDR2 FQNNGV. The V gene lost 0 bases and the J gene lost 2 bases, with 8 bases spanning the gap. The CDR3 spans 14 residues. The CDR3 sequence: CASSLDLRAYEQYF. The CDR3 DNA follows: TGTGCCAGCAGCTTAGATCTGAGAGCCTACGAGCAGTACTTC.

The sample holds a few counts of this clone. This chain links TRBV6-6 with TRBJ1-1, with a weak D call TRBD1 (6 bases). Germline-derived CDR1 and CDR2 are MNHNY and SVGAGI (reference sequence). The CDR3 contains 14 residues. V lost 7 bases and J 5 bases, leaving 17 bases between the germline ends. Here the CDR3 reads CASTLGGASTEAFF. The CDR3 region has the DNA TGTGCCAGCACTTTGGGGGGCGCGTCGACTGAAGCTTTCTTT.

The V and J genes are TRBV6-1 and TRBJ1-5, with 9 bases aligning to TRBD1. This CDR3 is built from 15 residues. Per the germline V gene, CDR1 is MNHNS and CDR2 is SASEGT. V dropped 7 bases and J dropped 0; count of bases not matched to a gene: 4. The CDR3 DNA is TGTGCCAGCACCCGGACAGGGGATAGCAATCAGCCCCAGCATTTT. Its translation is CASTRTGDSNQPQHF.

CDR3 loop: CASSEAGTTFLAFF. CDR3 DNA sequence: TGTGCCAGCAGTGAAGCGGGGACTACCTTCTTAGCTTTCTTT. The chain has TRBV6-1 and TRBJ1-1, with D possibly being TRBD1 (5 bases). CDR1 and CDR2 (germline): MNHNS, SASEGT. With 0 bases removed from V and 10 bases from J, the gap between germline ends came to 15 bases. The CDR3 has 14 amino acids.

The chain combines TRBV19 with TRBJ2-7, with a weak D call TRBD2 (6 bases). The V end lost 3 bases, the J end lost 4 bases, and 16 bases lay between the germline ends. Germline V gene lookup returns CDR1 LNHDA and CDR2 SQIVND (reference sequence). The CDR3 is 15 residues long. The CDR3, as DNA: TGTGCCAGTAGTATTGGAGGGAGCTTGGGATACGAGCAGTACTTC. As protein: CASSIGGSLGYEQYF. The full variable domain, in which reference TRBV19 and TRBJ2-7 provide the parts outside the CDR3, is DGGITQSPKYLFRKEGQNVTLSCEQNLNHDAMYWYRQDPGQGLRLIYYSQIVNDFQKGDIAEGYSVSREKKESFPLTVTSAQKNPTAFYLCASSIGGSLGYEQYFGPGTRLTVT.

V gene TRBV21-1 combines with J gene TRBJ2-3; the table's D call TRBD2 went unverified against the DNA. TRBV21-1 constitutes a pseudogene. The CDR3 sequence is 16 residues long. The CDR3 sequence: CASSLTGGSCTDTQYF. CDR3 DNA sequence: TGTGCCAGCAGCCTTACGGGGGGGTCTTGCACAGATACGCAGTATTTT.

This chain joins TRBV2 and TRBJ2-7; D is unresolved. This CDR3 has 10 residues. Germline loops: CDR1 SNHLY, CDR2 FYNNEI. Trimming cost V 3 bases and J 6 bases, with 3 bases left between them. The chain's CDR3 is CASSEGEQYF. CDR3 DNA: TGTGCCAGCAGTGAGGGCGAGCAGTACTTC.

This chain links TRBV15 with TRBJ2-2, with no clear D. The CDR3 spans 14 residues. Germline-derived CDR1 and CDR2 are LNHNV and YYDKDF (reference sequence). The V end lost 1 base, the J end lost 4 bases, and 7 bases lay between the germline ends. CDR3: CATSRVRSTGELFF. In DNA form, the CDR3 reads TGTGCCACCAGCAGAGTCCGGAGCACCGGGGAGCTGTTTTTT.

This CDR3 is CASSPRRRVGELFF. The DNA for the CDR3 is TGTGCCAGCAGCCCCCGACGGAGGGTCGGGGAGCTGTTTTTT. The rearrangement uses TRBV9 and TRBJ2-2; weak D call: TRBD2 (6 bases). Trimming pared 4 bases from V and 7 bases from J, leaving 14 bases between. The CDR3 covers 14 residues. Germline-derived CDR1 and CDR2 are SGDLS and YYNGEE.

This chain uses TRBV10-1 with TRBJ1-1, with 9 bases matching TRBD1. J was trimmed by 11 bases and V by 4 bases; bases with no gene match: 5. Germline V lookup: CDR1 WNHNN, CDR2 SYGVQD (reference sequence). This CDR3 is built from 12 residues. The CDR3 here is CASSAGQGDAFF. As DNA, the CDR3 is TGCGCCAGCAGTGCGGGACAGGGTGACGCTTTCTTT.

The V and J genes are TRBV7-3 and TRBJ2-7; perhaps TRBD1 as D (6 bases). Germline CDR1 reads SGHTA; CDR2 reads FQGTGA. The length of the CDR3 is 12 residues. V dropped 4 bases and J dropped 6 bases, with 10 bases sitting between them. The CDR3 loop is CASSSQGSEQYF. In nucleotides, the CDR3 is TGTGCCAGCAGCTCGCAGGGGAGCGAGCAGTACTTC.

The V and J genes are TRBV7-3 and TRBJ2-3; either TRBD1 or TRBD2 may supply D (5 bases each). This CDR3 region has 19 residues. Germline CDR1 is SGHTA and CDR2 is FQGTGA. Trimming took off 5 bases at V and 2 bases at J, with 26 bases between the two ends. Here the CDR3 DNA reads TGTGCCAGCAGCCCATTAGGGAAGGGACCCCCGGGATACACAGATACGCAGTATTTT. Amino acids: CASSPLGKGPPGYTDTQYF.

The rearrangement uses TRBV6-1 and TRBJ1-1; D possibly corresponds to TRBD1 (6 bases). V was cut by 6 bases and J by 4 bases, with 18 bases left in between. Germline lookup yields CDR1 MNHNS and CDR2 SASEGT. The CDR3 is 15 residues long. The CDR3 DNA sequence: TGTGCCAGCAGGGCGAACTCATGGGGGGCCACTGAAGCTTTCTTT. It encodes CASRANSWGATEAFF.

The rearrangement joins TRBV5-6 to TRBJ2-7, with TRBD1 as a possible D gene (7 bases). The germline gives CDR1 SGHDT, CDR2 YYEEEE. This CDR3 comprises 14 residues. The V and J ends lost 5 bases and 7 bases respectively, with 19 bases between them. CDR3 amino acids: CASSVTGEVGEQYV. The CDR3 nucleotides are TGTGCCAGCAGTGTCACAGGGGAGGTTGGGGAGCAGTACGTC.

The chain uses TRBV29-1 and TRBJ2-1, with D perhaps given as TRBD1 or TRBD2 (5 bases each). The germline gives CDR1 SQVTM, CDR2 ANQGSEA. Trimming took 2 bases from V and 7 from J, leaving 12 bases between them. The CDR3 contains 13 residues. This CDR3 is CSVERGRENEQFF. The CDR3 DNA is TGCAGCGTTGAAAGAGGCAGGGAGAATGAGCAGTTCTTC.

The V call is TRBV7-8, the J call TRBJ1-1; TRBD1 matches at 7 bases. V lost 4 bases, J lost 4 bases, and 3 bases stayed unmatched. Germline loops: CDR1 SGHVS, CDR2 FQNEAQ. The CDR3 is made up of 13 amino acids. The CDR3 loop is CASSYRQGTEAFF. The CDR3 bases are TGTGCCAGCAGCTACCGACAGGGCACTGAAGCTTTCTTT. Full variable domain (remainder filled in from reference TRBV7-8 and TRBJ1-1): GAGVSQSPRYKVAKRGQDVALRCDPISGHVSLFWYQQALGQGPEFLTYFQNEAQLDKSGLPSDRFFAERPEGSVSTLKIQRTQQEDSAVYLCASSYRQGTEAFFGQGTRLTVV.

V is TRBV5-1 and J is TRBJ2-5; 7 positions match TRBD2. Germline V lookup: CDR1 SGHRS, CDR2 YFSETQ. CDR3 length equals 15 residues. Unmatched junction bases numbered 4, after V lost 0 bases and J lost 2 bases. Written as DNA, the CDR3 is TGCGCCAGCAGCTTGGGGAGCGGGGTTCAAGAGACCCAGTACTTC. Its translation: CASSLGSGVQETQYF.